These T cell receptor beta chains were read from a single sample in a study of blood T cell repertoires in COVID-19. Measured with immunoSEQ multiplex PCR; TCRdb has only the in-frame clones, and not every one. The sample gives 150,000 to 200,000 clones, around four fifths of which show up once; roughly 15% is in the top ten. The sample consisted of peripheral blood. The receptors were sampled from a woman in her sixties or seventies with COVID-19, enrolled during active disease. Each CDR3 is given with its conserved first and last residue. A D gene is named only where the DNA matches it firmly. Some rows mark clone size as missing; the rest say once, few, many or name a class of expanded clone.

j_call,d_call,clone_size,v_call,cdr3_nt,cdr3_aa
TRBJ1-1,NA,NA,TRBV6-5,TGTGCCAGCAGTTACTCGGCGGGAGCTGAAGCTTTCTTT,CASSYSAGAEAFF
TRBJ2-4,NA,NA,TRBV7-2,TGTGCCAGCAGCCAATCTCCCGGGGAAAACATTCAGTACTTC,CASSQSPGENIQYF
TRBJ2-4,NA,NA,TRBV19,TGTGCCAGTAGTTCACACCCTGGAGCCAAAAACATTCAGTACTTC,CASSSHPGAKNIQYF
TRBJ1-4,NA,NA,TRBV11-2,TGTGCCAGCAGCTTATTAAGGGGGATCGAGGAAAAACTGTTTTTT,CASSLLRGIEEKLFF
TRBJ1-2,NA,NA,TRBV2,TGTGCCAGCAGCTCGGGGTCCAACTATGGCTACACCTTC,CASSSGSNYGYTF
TRBJ1-6,TRBD1,NA,TRBV18,TGTGCCAGCTCGCCGGGACAGGGAGGTTCACCCCTCCACTTT,CASSPGQGGSPLHF
TRBJ2-7,NA,once,TRBV7-9,TGTGCCAGCAGCCCGACAGAGAGTTACGAGCAGTACTTC,CASSPTESYEQYF
TRBJ2-2,TRBD1,NA,TRBV6-5,TGTGCCAGCAGCCTACGGGCAGGGGGCCCCGGGGAGCTGTTTTTT,CASSLRAGGPGELFF
TRBJ2-7,NA,NA,TRBV7-2,TGTGCCAGCAGCCAGGGCAATGCCCCCTACGAGCAGTACTTC,CASSQGNAPYEQYF
TRBJ2-5,NA,NA,TRBV14,TGTGCCAGCAGCCTTGGACTCCAAGAGACCCAGTACTTC,CASSLGLQETQYF
TRBJ1-1,TRBD1,NA,TRBV5-1,TGCGCCAGCAGCTCGACGGGGGCAGGGGGTTCTGAAGCTTTCTTT,CASSSTGAGGSEAFF
TRBJ2-5,TRBD1,NA,TRBV7-9,TGTGCCAGCAGCGGAGGGACAGGACCCCGCCTCCAAGAGACCCAGTACTTC,CASSGGTGPRLQETQYF
TRBJ1-1,NA,NA,TRBV6-2/TRBV6-3,TGTGCCAGCAGCTCCCCTCGCGGGGGGACTGAAGCTTTCTTT,CASSSPRGGTEAFF
TRBJ1-5,NA,NA,TRBV27,TGTGCCAGCAGTTTAGAGCGAGGTCAGCCCCAGCATTTT,CASSLERGQPQHF
TRBJ2-5,TRBD2,NA,TRBV25-1,TGTGCCAGCAGTTCGGCGGGAGGAGAGACCCAGTACTTC,CASSSAGGETQYF
TRBJ1-2,NA,NA,TRBV19,TGTGCCAGTAGTATAGAGTGGGGTTCAAGGGGCTATGGCTACACCTTC,CASSIEWGSRGYGYTF
TRBJ1-5,NA,NA,TRBV6-6,TGTGCCAGCAGTTACTTCGACAACTCACAGCCCCAGCATTTT,CASSYFDNSQPQHF
TRBJ2-7,TRBD2,NA,TRBV3-1/TRBV3-2,TGTGCCAGCAGCCCTACAGGGCCGGGAGGGTACGAGCAGTACTTC,CASSPTGPGGYEQYF
TRBJ2-7,TRBD2,NA,TRBV7-2,TGTGCCAGCAGCGTCAGGGTCAGCGGGAGCTACGAGCAGTACTTC,CASSVRVSGSYEQYF
TRBJ1-5,NA,NA,TRBV7-2,TGTGCCAGCAGCTTAAACTATCAGCCCCAGCATTTT,CASSLNYQPQHF
TRBJ1-2,TRBD1,NA,TRBV10-3,TGTGCCATCAGTCAGGACAGGGGAGCATATGGCTACACCTTC,CAISQDRGAYGYTF
TRBJ2-3,TRBD2,NA,TRBV12-3/TRBV12-4,TGTGCCAGCAGTACGGGCGGGGGGCAGTATTTT,CASSTGGGQYF
TRBJ2-1,NA,NA,TRBV30,TGTGCCTGGAGTGTCTACGCGGACTACAATGAGCAGTTCTTC,CAWSVYADYNEQFF
TRBJ2-7,NA,NA,TRBV19,TGTGCCAGTAGTCCGCGACTTGTTTCCTACGAGCAGTACTTC,CASSPRLVSYEQYF
TRBJ2-4,NA,NA,TRBV7-2,TGTGCCAGCAGCGAAGGCGGGGACTCGTACAAAAACATTCAGTACTTC,CASSEGGDSYKNIQYF
TRBJ2-1,NA,NA,TRBV2,TGTGCCAGCAGTTTTCAGGCACCGGAGGTTGATGAGCAGTTCTTC,CASSFQAPEVDEQFF
TRBJ2-5,NA,NA,TRBV3-1/TRBV3-2,TGTGCCAGCAGCCAAGCGGGTTCCCTAGAGACCCAGTACTTC,CASSQAGSLETQYF
TRBJ1-5,TRBD1,NA,TRBV6-2/TRBV6-3,TGTGCCAGCAGCGATGGGACAGGTCGATATCAGCCCCAGCATTTT,CASSDGTGRYQPQHF
TRBJ2-1,TRBD2,NA,TRBV27,TGTGCCAGCATATCTAGCGGGGGGGTCAATGAGCAGTTCTTC,CASISSGGVNEQFF
TRBJ2-5,NA,NA,TRBV6-1,TGTGCCAGCAGTGACGGGGAGGAGACCCAGTACTTC,CASSDGEETQYF
TRBJ1-6,NA,NA,TRBV27,TGTGCCAGCAGTTCCCCTAGGGGGAATAAAAGCTCCTATAATTCACCCCTCCACTTT,CASSSPRGNKSSYNSPLHF
TRBJ2-1,NA,NA,TRBV19,TGTGCCAGTAGGAAGGAAGGGGCCAATGAGCAGTTCTTC,CASRKEGANEQFF
TRBJ2-1,TRBD2,once,TRBV6-5,TGTGCCAGCAGTTACTCGTCAAGCGGGAGACGGAATGAGCAGTTCTTC,CASSYSSSGRRNEQFF
TRBJ2-2,TRBD2,NA,TRBV3-1/TRBV3-2,TGTGCCAGCAGCCGTAGCGGGGTGAACACCGGGGAGCTGTTTTTT,CASSRSGVNTGELFF
TRBJ2-2,NA,NA,TRBV2,TGTGCCACCGGACGGGAGAACACCGGGGAGCTGTTTTTT,CATGRENTGELFF
TRBJ1-2,NA,NA,TRBV5-1,TGCGCCAGCAGCCTGATACAGGCTAACTATGGCTACACCTTC,CASSLIQANYGYTF
TRBJ1-1,NA,NA,TRBV18,TGTGCCAGCTCACCCCAACAGAAAGGGGCTTCTTACACTGAAGCTTTCTTT,CASSPQQKGASYTEAFF
TRBJ1-1,NA,NA,TRBV30,TGTGCCTGGAGTAGGGGACACCCGAACACTGAAGCTTTCTTT,CAWSRGHPNTEAFF
TRBJ2-5,TRBD2,NA,TRBV5-1,TGCGCCAGCAGGACTAGCGTCCAAGAGACCCAGTACTTC,CASRTSVQETQYF
TRBJ2-3,TRBD2,NA,TRBV2,TGTGCCAGCAGGACTCTAGCGGGGGGGCCAGATACGCAGTATTTT,CASRTLAGGPDTQYF
TRBJ2-5,NA,NA,TRBV24-1,TGTGCCACCAGTGAGGCGGCACAAGAGACCCAGTACTTC,CATSEAAQETQYF
TRBJ2-7,NA,NA,TRBV7-9,TGTGCCAGCAGCTTTAGAGGGAATGGAGACGAGCAGTACTTC,CASSFRGNGDEQYF
TRBJ1-1,NA,NA,TRBV12-3/TRBV12-4,TGTGCCAGACACAAACAGATGAACACTGAAGCTTTCTTT,CARHKQMNTEAFF
TRBJ1-5,NA,NA,TRBV6-5,TGTGCCAGCTGCGCGGGGTATGCAGCTCAGCCCCAGCATTTT,CASCAGYAAQPQHF
TRBJ1-3,NA,few,TRBV2,TGTGCCAGCAGTGATGGGGGCAGCCTAGGAAACACCATATATTTT,CASSDGGSLGNTIYF
TRBJ1-1,NA,NA,TRBV27,TGTGCCAGCGGGTTTAAGGGGATGAGGACTGAAGCTTTCTTT,CASGFKGMRTEAFF
TRBJ1-1,NA,NA,TRBV18,TGTGCCAGCTCACGGGGGAGGGACACTGAAGCTTTCTTT,CASSRGRDTEAFF
TRBJ2-7,TRBD2,NA,TRBV11-2,TGTGCCAGCAGCCACCGCGGGACTAGCAGCTACGAGCAGTACTTC,CASSHRGTSSYEQYF
TRBJ1-3,NA,few,TRBV7-9,TGTGCCAGCAGCTTTGGGTTGGCAGGCAGAGGAAACACCATATATTTT,CASSFGLAGRGNTIYF
TRBJ2-5,NA,NA,TRBV3-1/TRBV3-2,TGTGCCAGCATCGAGACGGGTCGTTGGGAGACCCAGTACTTC,CASIETGRWETQYF
TRBJ2-2,NA,NA,TRBV7-5,TGTGCCAGAGACCACCTGGAATGCGGACAGGGGGGTACCACCGGGGAGCTGTTTTTT,CARDHLECGQGGTTGELFF
TRBJ2-5,NA,NA,TRBV28,TGTGCCAGCAGGATAAGAACAGGGATTCAGGAGACCCAGTACTTC,CASRIRTGIQETQYF
TRBJ1-5,NA,few,TRBV10-3,TGTGCCACCAAGGCGGGGCAGGTTGGCCCTTCCCAGCATTTT,CATKAGQVGPSQHF
TRBJ2-3,NA,NA,TRBV24-1,TGTGCCACCAGTGATTTCGTAGCAGATACGCAGTATTTT,CATSDFVADTQYF
TRBJ1-2,NA,few,TRBV6-5,TGTGCCAGCAGTTACGACAGGAACTATGGCTACACCTTC,CASSYDRNYGYTF
TRBJ2-1,TRBD2,NA,TRBV5-1,TGCGCCAGCAGCCCGGTAGCGGGGGGGTCCTACAATGAGCAGTTCTTC,CASSPVAGGSYNEQFF
TRBJ1-4,NA,NA,TRBV28,TGTGCCAGCAGTTTCCGGCAGGGGAGAACTGAAAAACTGTTTTTT,CASSFRQGRTEKLFF
TRBJ2-7,TRBD1,NA,TRBV6-1,TGTGCCAGCAGTGAAGATGGGACAGGAAGCGACGAGCAGTACTTC,CASSEDGTGSDEQYF